The 20 T cell receptor beta chains below were found in one sample sequenced in a study of blood T cell repertoires in COVID-19. Repertoires were generated with immunoSEQ multiplex PCR, while TCRdb's copy carries only in-frame clones and drops some. The sample yields about 250,000 clones, about 80% seen once. The sample consisted of peripheral blood. These receptors all stem from a woman older than 75 with active or convalescent COVID-19.

This clone was picked up a small number of times. CDR3 residues: CSAKDRTYNEQFF. The CDR3 DNA reads as TGCAGCGCTAAAGACAGAACCTACAATGAGCAGTTCTTC. The rearrangement uses TRBV29-1 and TRBJ2-1, with D perhaps matching TRBD1 (5 bases). The CDR3 extends over 13 amino acids. Germline CDR1 and CDR2: SQVTM and ANQGSEA. V dropped 7 bases and J dropped 2 bases, with 12 bases sitting between them.

J is TRBJ2-5 and V is TRBV3-1 (or the pseudogene TRBV3-2); D is perhaps TRBD2 (6 bases). The CDR3 is 14 residues long. Trimming removed 1 base at V and 5 bases at J, with 11 bases between. Germline CDR1 LGHDT, CDR2 YNNKEL (reference sequence). In DNA, the CDR3 is TGTGCCAGCAGCCAAGGGCCTAGCGAGGAGACCCAGTACTTC. It specifies CASSQGPSEETQYF.

This chain connects TRBV6-5 to TRBJ1-1; possible D gene TRBD1, 5 bases. Germline CDR1 and CDR2: MNHEY and SVGAGI. The germline V and J ends were trimmed by 4 bases and 4 bases, with 16 bases remaining between them. This CDR3 contains 15 residues. CDR3 protein: CASSLAGVLGTEAFF. CDR3 coding DNA: TGTGCCAGCAGTTTGGCGGGGGTTTTGGGCACTGAAGCTTTCTTT.

The chain links TRBV3-1 (or the pseudogene TRBV3-2) to TRBJ2-2; TRBD2 matches at 11 bases. The germline CDR1 and CDR2 sequences are LGHDT and YNNKEL (reference sequence). The CDR3 sequence is 16 residues long. J lost 6 bases, V lost 1 base, and 4 bases had no gene match. In nucleotides, the CDR3 is TGTGCCAGCAGCCAAGTTCTACTAGCGGGGGCCGGGGAGCTGTTTTTT. Its translation: CASSQVLLAGAGELFF.

The chain couples TRBV27 to TRBJ1-4; TRBD1 agrees at 7 bases. This CDR3 is built from 17 residues. Trimming took 5 bases from V and 8 from J; bases not matched to a gene: 17. Per germline, CDR1 MNHEY and CDR2 SMNVEV (reference sequence). In DNA form, the CDR3 reads TGTGCCAGCAGTCTCGGGTCAGACAGGGAGGAAGGGGAAAAACTGTTTTTT. Translated, it gives CASSLGSDREEGEKLFF.

The CDR3 bases are TGCGCCAGCAGCCCTAGCGGGAGTCACACCGGGGAGCTGTTTTTT. Translating it yields CASSPSGSHTGELFF. V usage is TRBV5-1 and J usage is TRBJ2-2; 10 nucleotides agree with TRBD2. Germline CDR1 SGHRS, CDR2 YFSETQ. V dropped 4 bases and J dropped 3; count of bases not matched to a gene: 3. CDR3 size: 15 residues. Filled out from reference TRBV5-1 and TRBJ2-2, the complete variable domain reads KAGVTQTPRYLIKTRGQQVTLSCSPISGHRSVSWYQQTPGQGLQFLFEYFSETQRNKGNFPGRFSGRQFSNSRSEMNVSTLELGDSALYLCASSPSGSHTGELFFGEGSRLTVL.

Note on this clone: This specimen includes other DNA sequences encoding the same CDR3. The rearrangement joins TRBV6-1 to TRBJ2-7; tentatively, D is TRBD2 (5 bases). Germline loops: CDR1 MNHNS, CDR2 SASEGT. CDR3 length: 13 amino acids. The V gene lost 0 bases and the J gene lost 7 bases, with 10 bases spanning the gap. The CDR3 nucleotides are TGTGCCAGCAGTGAAGCGCGAGGGTCGGAGCAGTACTTC. Translated: CASSEARGSEQYF.

The V and J genes are TRBV7-9 and TRBJ2-1; possibly TRBD1 for D (6 bases). The CDR3 has 18 amino acids. Trimming shortened V by 5 bases and J by 4 bases, and 24 bases separated the two germline ends. Germline CDR1 reads SEHNR; CDR2 reads FQNEAQ (reference sequence). CDR3 protein: CASSQGLGATANYNEQFF. CDR3 bases: TGTGCCAGCAGCCAGGGTTTGGGGGCCACGGCTAATTACAATGAGCAGTTCTTC.

The chain links TRBV5-1 to TRBJ2-3, with D perhaps TRBD2 (5 bases). V gave up 0 bases and J gave up 0 bases, with 8 bases separating them. Germline values: CDR1 SGHRS, CDR2 YFSETQ. The CDR3 extends over 15 amino acids. The CDR3 DNA sequence: TGCGCCAGCAGCTTGGCGGGGTATAGCACAGATACGCAGTATTTT. It yields the protein CASSLAGYSTDTQYF.

CDR3 nucleotide sequence: TGTGCCAGCAGCCTTCAGGGGCAGGGGGCAGGCAATCAGCCCCAGCATTTT. This sequence encodes CASSLQGQGAGNQPQHF. The J gene is TRBJ1-5, the V gene TRBV2; 8 bases are shared with TRBD1. The germline CDR1 and CDR2 sequences are SNHLY and FYNNEI. The V gene end was trimmed by 6 bases and the J gene end by 2 bases; junction bases not matched to a gene: 12. CDR3 length: 17 residues.

The V and J genes are TRBV15 and TRBJ1-3; D is undetermined. V lost 0 bases, J lost 4 bases, and 10 bases lay in between. From germline, CDR1 is LNHNV and CDR2 YYDKDF (reference sequence). This CDR3 contains 15 residues. This CDR3 reads CATSRDLVPGNTIYF. The CDR3 region has the DNA TGTGCCACCAGCAGAGATCTAGTACCGGGAAACACCATATATTTT. The full variable domain, its missing parts supplied by reference TRBV15 and TRBJ1-3, is DAMVIQNPRYQVTQFGKPVTLSCSQTLNHNVMYWYQQKSSQAPKLLFHYYDKDFNNEADTPDNFQSRRPNTSFCFLDIRSPGLGDTAMYLCATSRDLVPGNTIYFGEGSWLTVV.

This clone was found once. This chain uses TRBV3-1 (or the pseudogene TRBV3-2) with TRBJ1-2; 11 bases match TRBD1. The CDR3 sequence is 15 residues long. Germline V gene sequence: CDR1 LGHDT, CDR2 YNNKEL (reference sequence). Trimming at V came to 1 base and at J to 4 bases, leaving 2 bases not matched to a gene. CDR3 DNA sequence: TGTGCCAGCAGCCAAGCGGACAGGGGGCCCTATGGCTACACCTTC. Translated: CASSQADRGPYGYTF.

V and J are TRBV5-1 and TRBJ1-1; perhaps TRBD1 as D (6 bases). Trimming removed 8 bases at V and 0 bases at J, with 20 bases between. The CDR3 length is 16 residues. Germline V gene data show CDR1 as SGHRS and CDR2 as YFSETQ. This CDR3 is CASTLGGYALNTEAFF. CDR3 nucleotides: TGCGCCAGTACACTAGGGGGTTATGCCTTGAACACTGAAGCTTTCTTT.

The chain uses TRBV9 and TRBJ2-5; 7 bases align to TRBD2. This CDR3 contains 17 residues. Germline CDR1 reads SGDLS; CDR2 reads YYNGEE. V shed 0 bases and J 1 base; nucleotides not matched to a gene: 9. The CDR3 DNA sequence: TGTGCCAGCAGCGTAGCGGCTAGCGGTCGATTCCAAGAGACCCAGTACTTC. Translated: CASSVAASGRFQETQYF. The full variable domain, in which reference TRBV9 and TRBJ2-5 provide the parts outside the CDR3, is DSGVTQTPKHLITATGQRVTLRCSPRSGDLSVYWYQQSLDQGLQFLIQYYNGEERAKGNILERFSAQQFPDLHSELNLSSLELGDSALYFCASSVAASGRFQETQYFGPGTRLLVL.

The chain links TRBV5-1 to TRBJ2-5; a possible D gene is TRBD1 (6 bases). In germline, CDR1 is SGHRS, CDR2 YFSETQ. CDR3 length: 16 residues. Trimming took off 4 bases at V and 1 base at J, with 17 bases between the two ends. This CDR3 is CASSPPKGVVQETQYF. The DNA for the CDR3 is TGCGCCAGCAGCCCCCCAAAGGGGGTGGTCCAAGAGACCCAGTACTTC.

This clone came up a few times. The J gene is TRBJ2-1, the V gene TRBV5-3; D unresolved. TRBV5-3 is an ORF, with its function uncertain. This CDR3 comprises 13 residues. The germline V and J ends were trimmed by 5 bases and 1 base, with 7 bases remaining between them. The CDR3 sequence: CARSSHSYNEQFF. In DNA form, the CDR3 reads TGTGCCAGAAGTTCACATTCCTACAATGAGCAGTTCTTC.

V and J are TRBV19 and TRBJ1-1; D not certain. CDR1 and CDR2 (germline): LNHDA, SQIVND (reference sequence). CDR3 size: 15 residues. CDR3 protein: CASREEGLRSTEAFF. The DNA for the CDR3 is TGTGCATCCCGGGAGGAGGGTTTGAGGTCCACTGAAGCTTTCTTT.

The V and J genes are TRBV10-3 and TRBJ1-2, with TRBD1 matching over 12 bases. Germline V CDR1 and CDR2: ENHRY, SYGVKD. The V segment lost 4 bases and the J segment 6 bases; nucleotides outside the gene matches: 6. CDR3 length: 15 amino acids. CDR3 amino acids: CAISVGGTGGDGYTF. CDR3 DNA sequence: TGTGCCATCAGTGTAGGGGGGACAGGGGGCGATGGCTACACCTTC.

The chain carries TRBV9 and TRBJ2-3; TRBD1 might be the D (5 bases). Germline values: CDR1 SGDLS, CDR2 YYNGEE. The CDR3 runs to 14 residues. The germline V and J ends were trimmed by 4 bases and 3 bases, with 12 bases remaining between them. The CDR3 DNA reads TGTGCCAGCAGCATTGCCAGGGTGACAGATACGCAGTATTTT. It codes for CASSIARVTDTQYF.

This clone was found a few times. The rearrangement uses TRBV9 and TRBJ2-1; 7 bases map to TRBD2. Germline V gives CDR1 SGDLS, CDR2 YYNGEE. V trimming: 4 bases; J trimming: 0 bases; junction bases outside the gene matches: 7. The CDR3 loop spans 16 amino acids. The CDR3 DNA reads TGTGCCAGCAGCCGTATGGGGGGGAGCTCCTACAATGAGCAGTTCTTC. Translation gives CASSRMGGSSYNEQFF.